Shown below are 16 T cell receptor beta chains from a single sample sequenced in a study of naive and memory T cell subsets. Two oligonucleotides, mixed equimolar, formed the beta constant-region primer covering TRBC1 and TRBC2. Four rounds of PCR amplified the ligated cDNA using nested alpha and beta constant-region primers plus SP2. TCRdb re-analysed the UMI-ligation and nested PCR reads in MiXCR, keeping a single row per CDR3 protein. This sample has roughly 17,000 distinct CDR3 sequences, with around 9% found just once. The sequenced sample was central memory CD8+ T cells from blood. These receptors originate from a human donor in good health.

Comments on this clonotype: A clone one base away is much larger, so this may be a read error. The J gene is TRBJ2-3, the V gene TRBV20-1; maybe TRBD2 (6 bases). The CDR3 is 17 amino acids. V was pared by 3 bases and J by 1 base, with 20 bases between. The germline V gene encodes CDR1 DFQATT and CDR2 SNEGSKA (reference sequence). CDR3 sequence (DNA): TGCAGTGCTAGTCCGGATCCCTTAGCGGATTGCACAGATACGCAGTATTTT. The encoded protein is CSASPDPLADCTDTQYF.

This clonotype has just one count. The CDR3 coding sequence is TGCGCCAGCAGCGAAGGGGAAAGCGGGGAAGGATTTTCCTACGAGCAGTACTTC. Protein: CASSEGESGEGFSYEQYF. V is TRBV4-3 and J is TRBJ2-7, with 7 bases identical to TRBD2. The CDR3 spans 18 residues. CDR1 is LGHNA and CDR2 is YSLEER in the germline V gene. The V segment lost 5 bases and the J segment 1 base; nucleotides outside the gene matches: 17.

This clonotype came up many times. The rearrangement links TRBV7-3 to TRBJ2-2; 10 bases fit TRBD2. Germline V gives CDR1 SGHTA, CDR2 FQGTGA. The J segment lost 8 bases and the V segment lost 5 bases, leaving 14 bases of the junction unmatched. This CDR3 has 17 residues. DNA of the CDR3: TGTGCCAGCAGCGCTATCATAGCGGGAGGTTATTTTGGGGAGCTGTTTTTT. It specifies CASSAIIAGGYFGELFF. Looking up the rest from reference TRBV7-3 and TRBJ2-2 gives the full variable domain: GAGVSQTPSNKVTEKGKYVELRCDPISGHTALYWYRQSLGQGPEFLIYFQGTGAADDSGLPNDRFFAVRPEGSVSTLKIQRTERGDSAVYLCASSAIIAGGYFGELFFGEGSRLTVL.

The chain links TRBV18 to TRBJ2-2; 9 bases match TRBD2. Germline V gene lookup returns CDR1 KGHSH and CDR2 LQKENI. V was clipped by 5 bases and J by 0 bases; unmatched bases: 1. The CDR3 totals 15 residues. The CDR3 is CASSVAGANTGELFF. The CDR3 DNA reads as TGTGCCAGCTCAGTAGCGGGAGCGAACACCGGGGAGCTGTTTTTT.

This clonotype was detected many times. The chain combines TRBV7-3 with TRBJ2-1, with D possibly called TRBD1 or TRBD2 (5 bases each). The CDR3 has 15 residues. Looked up from germline, CDR1 is SGHTA and CDR2 is FQGTGA. Deletions cut 3 bases from V and 5 bases from J, with 14 bases between. CDR3 region: CASSLGTGPDNEQFF. CDR3 DNA: TGTGCCAGCAGCTTGGGGACGGGACCCGACAATGAGCAGTTCTTC.

Comment on this clonotype: With a much larger clone just one base away, this may be a read error. The CDR3 DNA follows: TGTGCCAGCAGCTTAGACAGGGGTTCGTACTATGGCTGCACCTTC. Amino acid sequence: CASSLDRGSYYGCTF. The chain employs TRBV7-9 and TRBJ1-2, with 7 positions matching TRBD1. Per the germline V gene, CDR1 is SEHNR and CDR2 is FQNEAQ (reference sequence). The CDR3 has 15 residues.

CDR3 coding DNA: TGTGCCAGCTCACCACCCCCGGGACAGGAGACGAAAAACACCATATATTTT. Encoded protein: CASSPPPGQETKNTIYF. The chain links TRBV18 to TRBJ1-3; 8 bases align to TRBD1. V shed 0 bases, J shed 6 bases, and the junction held 10 bases outside the gene matches. The length of the CDR3 is 17 residues. Per the germline V gene, CDR1 is KGHSH and CDR2 is LQKENI.

There are many counts of this clonotype. The chain joins TRBV20-1 to TRBJ2-3; 13 positions agree with TRBD2. The germline CDR1 and CDR2 sequences are DFQATT and SNEGSKA (reference sequence). V lost 0 bases, J lost 3 bases, and 3 bases stayed unmatched. This CDR3 is built from 16 residues. The CDR3 DNA is TGCAGTGCTAGAGAGGGGACTAGCGGGGAGACAGATACGCAGTATTTT. Amino acid sequence: CSAREGTSGETDTQYF.

The V gene is TRBV6-4, the J gene TRBJ2-1; 7 bases line up with TRBD2. The CDR3 is 13 amino acids. V lost 3 bases and J lost 5; bases outside the gene matches: 1. CDR1 is MRHNA, CDR2 SNTAGT, per germline. CDR3 loop: CASSEREHNEQFF. CDR3 nucleotide sequence: TGTGCCAGCAGTGAGCGGGAGCACAATGAGCAGTTCTTC.

This chain connects TRBV3-1 to TRBJ1-1; no firm D call. Germline V CDR1 and CDR2: LGHDT, YNNKEL (reference sequence). The ends were cut back, 0 bases at V and 4 bases at J, with 15 bases in the middle. This CDR3 spans 16 amino acids. As DNA, the CDR3 is TGTGCCAGCAGCCAAGATCCGAGAGTAGCTGTCACTGAAGCTTTCTTT. Translation gives CASSQDPRVAVTEAFF.

This clonotype is judged medium-sized (0.01 to 0.1%). This rearrangement joins TRBV7-2 to TRBJ2-7; no clear D gene. This CDR3 comprises 14 residues. Trimming shortened V by 5 bases and J by 0 bases, and 11 bases separated the two germline ends. Per germline, CDR1 SGHTA and CDR2 FQGNSA. The DNA of the CDR3 is TGTGCCAGCAGCGCAGCAGGCCACTCCTACGAGCAGTACTTC. Translating it yields CASSAAGHSYEQYF.

V usage is TRBV4-3 and J usage is TRBJ2-2; no firm D call. Germline values: CDR1 LGHNA, CDR2 YSLEER. The V and J ends lost 3 bases and 5 bases respectively, with 13 bases between them. CDR3 size: 15 residues. CDR3 residues: CASSHAAQPTGELFF. Here the CDR3 DNA reads TGCGCCAGCAGCCATGCGGCGCAACCGACCGGGGAGCTGTTTTTT.

By sample fraction, this clonotype is medium-sized. The chain combines TRBV5-6 with TRBJ2-4; TRBD2 might be the D (6 bases). Germline values: CDR1 SGHDT, CDR2 YYEEEE. CDR3 length: 13 amino acids. V lost 4 bases, J lost 9 bases, and 14 bases lay in between. In DNA form, the CDR3 reads TGTGCCAGCAGCCCCGCCACGGAGGGCATTCAGTACTTC. Translation: CASSPATEGIQYF.

This clonotype occurred a few times. The rearrangement joins TRBV3-1 to TRBJ2-1; D might be TRBD1 (6 bases). The CDR3 extends over 16 amino acids. Per germline, CDR1 LGHDT and CDR2 YNNKEL (reference sequence). The V and J ends lost 0 bases and 2 bases respectively, with 11 bases between them. CDR3 coding DNA: TGTGCCAGCAGCCAAGAATCAGGGGCCCCCTACAATGAGCAGTTCTTC. Translating it yields CASSQESGAPYNEQFF.

In its sample, this clonotype is medium-sized. The gene calls are TRBV20-1 and TRBJ2-3, with D hard to call. This CDR3 comprises 17 residues. Germline assignment: CDR1 DFQATT and CDR2 SNEGSKA (reference sequence). With 3 bases removed from V and 0 bases from J, the gap between germline ends came to 19 bases. Here the CDR3 DNA reads TGCAGTGCTAGGGTAGTGGGATCCACGATTAGCACAGATACGCAGTATTTT. Amino acid sequence: CSARVVGSTISTDTQYF.

The chain couples TRBV15 to TRBJ2-5, with 8 nucleotides matching TRBD2. Germline V gene data show CDR1 as LNHNV and CDR2 as YYDKDF (reference sequence). The CDR3 runs 16 residues. With V trimmed by 6 bases and J by 5 bases, 14 bases remained unmatched. For the CDR3, the DNA is TGTGCCACCAGTACCCCTAGCGGGCTTACTTGGGAGACCCAGTACTTC. Amino acids: CATSTPSGLTWETQYF.